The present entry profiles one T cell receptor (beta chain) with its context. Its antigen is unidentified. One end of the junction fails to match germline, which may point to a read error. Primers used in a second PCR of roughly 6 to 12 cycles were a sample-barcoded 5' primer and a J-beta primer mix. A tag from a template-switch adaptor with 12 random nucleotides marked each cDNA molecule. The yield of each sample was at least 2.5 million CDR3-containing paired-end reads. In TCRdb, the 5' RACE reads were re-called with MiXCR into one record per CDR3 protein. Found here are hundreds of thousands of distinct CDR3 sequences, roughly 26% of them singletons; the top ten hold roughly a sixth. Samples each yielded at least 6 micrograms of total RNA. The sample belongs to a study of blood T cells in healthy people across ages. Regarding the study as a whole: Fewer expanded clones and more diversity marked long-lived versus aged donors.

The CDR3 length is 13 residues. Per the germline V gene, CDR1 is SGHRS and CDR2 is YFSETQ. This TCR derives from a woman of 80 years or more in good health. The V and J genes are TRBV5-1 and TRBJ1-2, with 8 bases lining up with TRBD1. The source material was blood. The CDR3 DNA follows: TGCGCCAGCAGCTCTGGACAGGGCTATGGCTGCACCTTC. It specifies CASSSGQGYGCTF.